This T cell receptor beta chain was identified during a study of blood T cells in healthy people across ages (dated by TCRdb to about 2015). Notes on the research overall: In model experiments, roughly one uniquely barcoded TCR beta cDNA molecule per two T cells was captured by template switching. The study measured age-related changes in TCR beta repertoire diversity using deep sequencing normalized with unique cDNA molecular identifiers. The donors were split into four age groups: young (average about 16 years), middle-aged (roughly 39), aged (more than 60) and long-lived (approximately 80). To avoid experimental bias, donors of different ages were randomly spread across the sequencing lanes. Using the same blood draw, the study looked at two additional independent replicas of 1 million unique cDNA reads for two donors, one aged 18 to 30 and the other aged 80 or older. Results and caveats for the whole study, not just this receptor: Compared with the aged group, the long-lived group had more naive CD4+ T cells, fewer expanded clones and increased TCR diversity, a pattern suggesting age selection. Because the CMV infection status of the donors was unknown, age-related changes in expanded clonotypes may potentially have been confounded. There was a strong correlation between observed TCR beta diversity and the percentage of naive T cells measured by flow cytometry. As age increased, observed TCR beta diversity per million T cells dropped in a roughly linear way, and a significant reduction was already evident by age about 36. Conclusive comparison of naive and antigen-experienced compartments was prevented by the profiling of bulk unsorted PBMCs. Estimates of total diversity based on one million sequenced T cells were regarded as lower bounds and as underestimates.

For CDR1 and CDR2, the germline V gene lists SGDLS and YYNGEE. The CDR3 covers 15 residues, taking in both the cysteine and the phenylalanine. Just the 45-base CDR3 DNA is kept, in frame starting at base 1. Trimming takes 0 bases from V and 2 bases from J, and the germline ends sit 9 bases apart. Library creation used 5' RACE. The sequencing machine was an Illumina HiSeq 2500. A second roughly 7 to 12 cycle PCR used a sample-barcoded 5' primer and a J-beta primer mix. A unique molecular identifier was introduced onto each TCR beta cDNA molecule by a template-switch 5' adaptor carrying 12 random nucleotides. Each sample yielded at least 3 million CDR3-containing paired-end reads. The Mint cDNA synthesis kit, primed by a TRBC-specific oligonucleotide, was used to synthesize first-strand cDNA from all RNA. Following uracil-DNA glycosylase treatment, a first 18-cycle PCR with universal primers M1SS and BC2_uni_R was performed on all cDNA. Processing in the source paper ran as follows. For normalization, 1 million high-quality reads were randomly selected from each sample, with every read carrying a distinct molecular identifier. Instead of being binned into consensus sequences, reads that shared molecular identifiers were thrown out. MiTCR, set to a Q25 quality threshold and the strictest error-elimination algorithm, was used for CDR3 identification, clonotype clustering and error correction. A nonparametric unseen species model with Euler transformation was used to estimate a lower bound on total TCR beta diversity. TCRdb itself trimmed the public reads at Q25 with fastp, ran MiXCR and retained productive beta chains. A single entry per CDR3 protein holds the most common genes and DNA from its merged rows. TCRdb assigned the V and J calls; the authors' analysis was not used. The sample table holds some 700,000 distinct CDR3 sequences, of which roughly 47% were seen once. The top ten constitute 20% of the sample.

The approximately 39 donors, aged about 6 to 90 years, were systemically healthy Caucasian individuals from Russia. Each donor gave about 9.8 milliliters of peripheral blood, drawn into EDTA-treated Vacutainer tubes. PBMCs were isolated by Ficoll-Paque density-gradient centrifugation, with at least 6.5 million obtained per sample. Trizol reagent was used to extract total RNA from PBMCs, with at least 5 micrograms per sample. For every donor, an aliquot of PBMCs went through flow cytometry to measure the percentages of naive CD45RAhigh/CD27high T cells. In the case of this clonotype: Its cognate antigen has yet to be identified. Per-base qualities were not stored, and no clone one base away is much larger.

This receptor was obtained from a woman aged 55-69 years in good health. The sequenced material came from blood. Here the chain combines TRBV9 and TRBJ2-1; confidence is insufficient to name the D gene. The CDR3 reads as follows: CASSVVGLTYNEQFF. The DNA sequence is given as TGTGCCAGCAGCGTAGTCGGCTTAACCTACAATGAGCAGTTCTTC. The variable domain in full, with residues beyond the CDR3 obtained from the reference TRBV9 and TRBJ2-1 genes, is DSGVTQTPKHLITATGQRVTLRCSPRSGDLSVYWYQQSLDQGLQFLIQYYNGEERAKGNILERFSAQQFPDLHSELNLSSLELGDSALYFCASSVVGLTYNEQFFGPGTRLTVL.